Given below is one TCR beta chain in context. The sample originates from a study of control samples from healthy donors and cancer patients. Profiling relied on immunoSEQ multiplex PCR, and the TCRdb table lists in-frame clones only, not all of them. The table lists approximately 120,000 clones, roughly 91% of them singletons. The CDR3 has 15 residues. Germline V gene sequence: CDR1 LGHNA, CDR2 YSLEER. Deletions cut 1 base from V and 5 bases from J, with 12 bases between. The chain combines TRBV4-3 with TRBJ2-1; no clear D gene. The sequenced material came from blood. The clonotype originates from a woman aged 50 to 65 in good health. The CDR3 DNA is TGCGCCAGCAGCCAAGCCCGTAATCAAAACAATGAGCAGTTCTTC. As protein: CASSQARNQNNEQFF.